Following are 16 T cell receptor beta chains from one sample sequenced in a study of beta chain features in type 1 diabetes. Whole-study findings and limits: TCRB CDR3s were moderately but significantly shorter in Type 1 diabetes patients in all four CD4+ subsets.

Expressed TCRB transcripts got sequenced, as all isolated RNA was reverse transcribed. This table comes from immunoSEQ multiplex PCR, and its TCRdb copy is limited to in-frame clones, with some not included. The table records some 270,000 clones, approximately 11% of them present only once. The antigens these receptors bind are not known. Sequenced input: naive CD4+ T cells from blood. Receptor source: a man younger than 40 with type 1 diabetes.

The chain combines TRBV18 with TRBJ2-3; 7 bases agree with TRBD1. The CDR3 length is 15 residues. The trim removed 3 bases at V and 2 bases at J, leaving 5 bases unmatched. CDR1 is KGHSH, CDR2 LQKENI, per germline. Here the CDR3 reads CASSPRTGTTDTQYF. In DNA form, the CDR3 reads TGTGCCAGCTCACCGCGGACAGGTACCACAGATACGCAGTATTTT.

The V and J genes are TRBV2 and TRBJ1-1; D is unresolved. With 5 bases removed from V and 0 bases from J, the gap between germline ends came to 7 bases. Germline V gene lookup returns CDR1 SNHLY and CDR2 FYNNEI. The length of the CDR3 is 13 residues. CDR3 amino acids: CASSIDLNTEAFF. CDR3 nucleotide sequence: TGTGCCAGCAGTATAGATCTGAACACTGAAGCTTTCTTT.

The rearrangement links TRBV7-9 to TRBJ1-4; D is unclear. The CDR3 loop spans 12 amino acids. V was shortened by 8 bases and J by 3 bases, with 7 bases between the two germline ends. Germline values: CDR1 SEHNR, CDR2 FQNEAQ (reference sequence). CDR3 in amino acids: CASSISNEKLFF. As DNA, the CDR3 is TGTGCCAGCTCTATATCTAATGAAAAACTGTTTTTT.

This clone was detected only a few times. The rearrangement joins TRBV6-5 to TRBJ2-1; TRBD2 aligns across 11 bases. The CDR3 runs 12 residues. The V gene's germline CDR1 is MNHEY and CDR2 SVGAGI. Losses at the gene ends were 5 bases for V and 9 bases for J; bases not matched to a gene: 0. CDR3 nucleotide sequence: TGTGCCAGCAGTCTAGCGGGGGGTGAGCAGTTCTTC. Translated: CASSLAGGEQFF.

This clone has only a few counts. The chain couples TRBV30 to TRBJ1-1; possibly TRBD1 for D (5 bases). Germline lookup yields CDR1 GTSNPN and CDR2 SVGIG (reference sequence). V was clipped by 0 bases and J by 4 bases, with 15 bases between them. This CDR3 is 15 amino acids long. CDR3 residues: CAWSVVGSGVTEAFF. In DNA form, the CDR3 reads TGTGCCTGGAGTGTAGTGGGATCGGGGGTCACTGAAGCTTTCTTT.

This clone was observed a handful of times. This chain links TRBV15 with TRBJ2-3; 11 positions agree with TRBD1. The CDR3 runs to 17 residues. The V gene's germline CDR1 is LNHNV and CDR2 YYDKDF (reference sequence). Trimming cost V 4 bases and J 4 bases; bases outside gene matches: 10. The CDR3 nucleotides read TGTGCCACCAGCACCCCAAGGGGGACAGGGGGAGCAGATACGCAGTATTTT. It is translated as CATSTPRGTGGADTQYF. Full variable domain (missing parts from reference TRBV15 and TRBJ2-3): DAMVIQNPRYQVTQFGKPVTLSCSQTLNHNVMYWYQQKSSQAPKLLFHYYDKDFNNEADTPDNFQSRRPNTSFCFLDIRSPGLGDTAMYLCATSTPRGTGGADTQYFGPGTRLTVL.

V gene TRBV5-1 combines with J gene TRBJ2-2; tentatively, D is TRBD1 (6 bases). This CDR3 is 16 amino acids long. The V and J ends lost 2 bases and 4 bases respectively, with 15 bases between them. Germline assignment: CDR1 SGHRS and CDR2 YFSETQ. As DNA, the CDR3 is TGCGCCAGCAGCTTAAGCCAGGGGCCGGGCACCGGGGAGCTGTTTTTT. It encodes CASSLSQGPGTGELFF.

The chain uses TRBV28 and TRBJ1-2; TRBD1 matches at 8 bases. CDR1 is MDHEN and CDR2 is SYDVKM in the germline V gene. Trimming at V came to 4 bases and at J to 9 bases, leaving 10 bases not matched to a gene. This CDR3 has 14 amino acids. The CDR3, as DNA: TGTGCCAGCAGTTCAGGGGGCGCCTCGGACAGCTACACCTTC. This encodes CASSSGGASDSYTF.

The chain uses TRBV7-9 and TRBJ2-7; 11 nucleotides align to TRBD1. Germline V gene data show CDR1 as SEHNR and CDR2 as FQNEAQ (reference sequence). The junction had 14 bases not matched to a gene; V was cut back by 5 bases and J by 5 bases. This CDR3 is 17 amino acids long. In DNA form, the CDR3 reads TGTGCCAGCAGCCCTAACCCCGGGACAGGGGGTAGGAACGAGCAGTACTTC. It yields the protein CASSPNPGTGGRNEQYF.

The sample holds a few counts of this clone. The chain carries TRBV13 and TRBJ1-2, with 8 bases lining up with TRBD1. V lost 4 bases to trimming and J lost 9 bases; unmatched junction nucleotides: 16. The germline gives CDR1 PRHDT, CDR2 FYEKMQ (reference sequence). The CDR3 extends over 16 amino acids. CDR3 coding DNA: TGTGCCAGCAGCTCACGCCTTTTGGGGACAGGACAGCGCTACACCTTC. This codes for CASSSRLLGTGQRYTF.

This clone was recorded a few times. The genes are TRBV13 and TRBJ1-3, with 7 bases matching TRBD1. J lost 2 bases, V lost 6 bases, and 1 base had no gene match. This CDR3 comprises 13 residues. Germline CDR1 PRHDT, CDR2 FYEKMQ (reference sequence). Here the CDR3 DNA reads TGTGCCAGCAGGGGGACAGCTGGAAACACCATATATTTT. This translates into CASRGTAGNTIYF.

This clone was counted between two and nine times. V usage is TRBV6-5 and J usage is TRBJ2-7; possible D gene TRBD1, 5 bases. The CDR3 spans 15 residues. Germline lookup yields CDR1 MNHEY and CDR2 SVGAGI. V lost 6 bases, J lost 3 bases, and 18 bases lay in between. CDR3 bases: TGTGCCAGCAGGTTTAGGGGTCATGGTGGCTACGAGCAGTACTTC. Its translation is CASRFRGHGGYEQYF.

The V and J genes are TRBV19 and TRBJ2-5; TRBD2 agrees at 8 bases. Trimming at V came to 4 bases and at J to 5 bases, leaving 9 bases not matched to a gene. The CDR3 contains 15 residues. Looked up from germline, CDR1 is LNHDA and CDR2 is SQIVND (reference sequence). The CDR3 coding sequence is TGTGCCAGTAGTACAATAGCGGGGAGCTATGAGACCCAGTACTTC. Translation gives CASSTIAGSYETQYF.

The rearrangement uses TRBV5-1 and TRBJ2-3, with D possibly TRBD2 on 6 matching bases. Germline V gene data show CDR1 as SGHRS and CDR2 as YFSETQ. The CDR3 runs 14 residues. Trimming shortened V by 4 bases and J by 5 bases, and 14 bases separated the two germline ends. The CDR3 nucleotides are TGCGCCAGCAGCCGAGCTAGCGCCGTAGATACGCAGTATTTT. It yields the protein CASSRASAVDTQYF.

CDR3 bases: TGTGCCAGCAGCGAAACCGGGACTAGCGGGGGGCCCCAGTACTTC. The encoded protein is CASSETGTSGGPQYF. The chain recombines TRBV9 with TRBJ2-5; 15 positions match TRBD2. The CDR3 length is 15 residues. The junction had 6 bases not matched to a gene; V was cut back by 3 bases and J by 9 bases. CDR1 and CDR2 (germline): SGDLS, YYNGEE.

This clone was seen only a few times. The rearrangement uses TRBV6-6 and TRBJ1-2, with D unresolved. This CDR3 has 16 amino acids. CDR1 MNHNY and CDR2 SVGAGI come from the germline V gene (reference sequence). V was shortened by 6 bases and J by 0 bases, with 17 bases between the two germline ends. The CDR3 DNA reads TGTGCCAGCAGCTACGGAGCGGGAGATTCTAACTATGGCTACACCTTC. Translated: CASSYGAGDSNYGYTF.